These 28 T cell receptor beta chains were all obtained from the same sample, sequenced in a study of T cell responses to AZD1222 COVID-19 vaccine. Clones were sequenced by immunoSEQ multiplex PCR, and TCRdb holds only the in-frame ones, with some missing. Found here are 120,000 or so clones, 85% to 95% of them singletons; the top ten hold about 1.5%. The sequences come from peripheral blood, collected on day 0 of AZD1222 vaccination. Receptor source: an adult in good health.

This chain links TRBV2 with TRBJ2-7; 9 bases line up with TRBD1. Germline CDR1 and CDR2: SNHLY and FYNNEI. This CDR3 is 15 amino acids long. With V trimmed by 6 bases and J by 5 bases, 11 bases remained unmatched. CDR3 DNA: TGTGCCAGCAGGGAACAGGGGGCAAGTCTTGACGAGCAGTACTTC. Amino acid sequence: CASREQGASLDEQYF. The whole variable domain, remainder taken from reference TRBV2 and TRBJ2-7, is EPEVTQTPSHQVTQMGQEVILRCVPISNHLYFYWYRQILGQKVEFLVSFYNNEISEKSEIFDDQFSVERPDGSNFTLKIRSTKLEDSAMYFCASREQGASLDEQYFGPGTRLTVT.

This chain links TRBV11-1 with TRBJ2-1; D is uncertain. Looked up from germline, CDR1 is SGHAT and CDR2 is FQDESV (reference sequence). The CDR3 consists of 13 residues. With 5 bases removed from V and 3 bases from J, the gap between germline ends came to 8 bases. The CDR3 sequence: CASSPTGYNEQFF. The CDR3 DNA reads TGTGCCAGCAGCCCGACGGGCTACAATGAGCAGTTCTTC.

CDR3 protein: CASSVDGYPQETQYF. The CDR3 nucleotides read TGTGCCAGCAGCGTAGATGGATATCCGCAAGAGACCCAGTACTTC. The chain uses TRBV9 and TRBJ2-5, with D uncertain. Trimming removed 0 bases at V and 2 bases at J, with 11 bases between. The CDR3 has 15 residues. Germline V gene lookup returns CDR1 SGDLS and CDR2 YYNGEE.

This chain connects TRBV7-9 to TRBJ2-3; D is unresolved. This CDR3 spans 13 amino acids. V shed 5 bases and J shed 3 bases, with 9 bases lying between them. Germline assignment: CDR1 SEHNR and CDR2 FQNEAQ (reference sequence). This CDR3 reads CASSKAATDTQYF. The CDR3 DNA reads as TGTGCCAGCAGCAAGGCTGCGACAGATACGCAGTATTTT.

This clone was seen a handful of times. The chain has TRBV18 and TRBJ2-1; 16 bases line up with TRBD2. Germline V gives CDR1 KGHSH, CDR2 LQKENI. CDR3 size: 20 residues. V shed 0 bases and J 3 bases; nucleotides not matched to a gene: 8. The chain's CDR3 is CASSPPGTSGGAGFYNEQFF. The CDR3 DNA follows: TGTGCCAGCTCACCACCGGGGACTAGCGGGGGGGCCGGCTTCTACAATGAGCAGTTCTTC.

The V call is TRBV7-8, the J call TRBJ2-1, with D maybe TRBD2 (6 bases). This CDR3 spans 15 amino acids. V was shortened by 0 bases and J by 2 bases, with 8 bases between the two germline ends. The germline V gene has CDR1 SGHVS and CDR2 FQNEAQ. The CDR3 loop is CASSLARGPYNEQFF. CDR3 DNA: TGTGCCAGCAGCTTAGCGCGGGGTCCCTACAATGAGCAGTTCTTC.

The chain employs TRBV27 and TRBJ1-1; TRBD1 might be the D (5 bases). Germline V gives CDR1 MNHEY, CDR2 SMNVEV (reference sequence). The CDR3 is made up of 15 amino acids. V dropped 0 bases and J dropped 0 bases, with 8 bases sitting between them. CDR3 protein: CASSLSRGLNTEAFF. CDR3 nucleotides: TGTGCCAGCAGTTTATCGAGGGGCCTGAACACTGAAGCTTTCTTT.

CDR3 protein: CASSFPVPNTEAFF. The CDR3 nucleotides read TGTGCCAGCAGCTTTCCGGTACCGAACACTGAAGCTTTCTTT. The chain is built from TRBV7-2 and TRBJ1-1; unclear D gene. The V end lost 3 bases, the J end lost 1 base, and 9 bases lay between the germline ends. CDR1 SGHTA and CDR2 FQGNSA come from the germline V gene. This CDR3 region has 14 residues.

In its sample, this clone was seen once. The V call is TRBV6-5, the J call TRBJ1-3, with D possibly matching TRBD1 (6 bases). CDR1 is MNHEY, CDR2 SVGAGI, per germline. Trimming shortened V by 7 bases and J by 12 bases, and 19 bases separated the two germline ends. The CDR3 length is 13 residues. The DNA of the CDR3 is TGTGCCAGCACGAGTTTAGGGGGTGGTGACATATATTTT. The encoded protein is CASTSLGGGDIYF.

The chain combines TRBV7-2 with TRBJ1-2, with 7 bases lining up with TRBD1. Germline V gene sequence: CDR1 SGHTA, CDR2 FQGNSA. V lost 4 bases, J lost 4 bases, and 12 bases stayed unmatched. This CDR3 is 16 amino acids long. The DNA of the CDR3 is TGTGCCAGCAGCTCCACCCGTAGACAGGGCAGCTATGGCTACACCTTC. Its translation is CASSSTRRQGSYGYTF. The full variable domain, in which reference TRBV7-2 and TRBJ1-2 provide the parts outside the CDR3, is GAGVSQSPSNKVTEKGKDVELRCDPISGHTALYWYRQSLGQGLEFLIYFQGNSAPDKSGLPSDRFSAERTGGSVSTLTIQRTQQEDSAVYLCASSSTRRQGSYGYTFGSGTRLTVV.

This clone is a singleton in its sample. This rearrangement joins TRBV11-3 to TRBJ2-1; D remains ambiguous. This CDR3 is 12 amino acids long. V dropped 5 bases and J dropped 8 bases, with 10 bases sitting between them. Germline values: CDR1 SGHNT, CDR2 YENEEA. CDR3 in DNA: TGTGCCAGCAGCCCACAGTCGCATGAGCAGTTCTTC. This translates into CASSPQSHEQFF.

The sample holds one count of this clone. The chain couples TRBV6-5 to TRBJ1-1, with a weak D call TRBD1 (6 bases). CDR1 is MNHEY and CDR2 is SVGAGI in the germline V gene. The V end lost 7 bases, the J end lost 4 bases, and 13 bases lay between the germline ends. The CDR3 contains 13 residues. In nucleotides, the CDR3 is TGTGCCAGCACGGGGGCTGAGGGCACTGAAGCTTTCTTT. It translates to CASTGAEGTEAFF.

This sequence joins TRBV5-1 and TRBJ2-1; a possible D gene is TRBD1 (5 bases). CDR1 is SGHRS and CDR2 is YFSETQ in the germline V gene. The CDR3 is made up of 14 amino acids. The V end lost 3 bases, the J end lost 2 bases, and 9 bases lay between the germline ends. In DNA, the CDR3 is TGCGCCAGCAGCTGGGGCGGCCCCTACAATGAGCAGTTCTTC. Protein: CASSWGGPYNEQFF.

This rearrangement joins TRBV7-6 to TRBJ1-3; 7 positions agree with TRBD1. J was trimmed by 4 bases and V by 3 bases; bases with no gene match: 9. This CDR3 has 16 residues. Germline V gene data show CDR1 as SGHVS and CDR2 as FNYEAQ. The CDR3 here is CASSLTGLTGGNTIYF. CDR3 nucleotides: TGTGCCAGCAGCTTGACAGGGTTGACGGGGGGAAACACCATATATTTT. The variable domain in full, with the rest retrieved from reference TRBV7-6 and TRBJ1-3, is GAGVSQSPRYKVTKRGQDVALRCDPISGHVSLYWYRQALGQGPEFLTYFNYEAQQDKSGLPNDRFSAERPEGSISTLTIQRTEQRDSAMYRCASSLTGLTGGNTIYFGEGSWLTVV.

The chain uses TRBV18 and TRBJ1-1, with D possibly matching TRBD1 (6 bases). Germline CDR1 KGHSH, CDR2 LQKENI. The V gene lost 4 bases and the J gene lost 0 bases, with 9 bases spanning the gap. This CDR3 comprises 14 residues. CDR3 residues: CASSQDSLNTEAFF. The CDR3 DNA sequence: TGTGCCAGCTCACAGGACAGCCTGAACACTGAAGCTTTCTTT.

V usage is TRBV7-6 and J usage is TRBJ2-5, with 7 nucleotides matching TRBD2. The CDR3 has 15 residues. Germline trimming cut 5 bases from V and 2 bases from J; bases unmatched to any gene: 8. Germline V gene sequence: CDR1 SGHVS, CDR2 FNYEAQ. CDR3 DNA: TGTGCCAGCAGCCATTTTGGGGGACTACAAGAGACCCAGTACTTC. Protein sequence: CASSHFGGLQETQYF.

This chain links TRBV4-1 with TRBJ2-1; perhaps TRBD2 as D (6 bases). In germline, CDR1 is MGHRA, CDR2 YSYEKL. There are 14 residues in the CDR3. V lost 0 bases to trimming and J lost 8 bases, with 11 bases between them. In nucleotides, the CDR3 is TGCGCCAGCAGCCAAGATTCACTAGCCCATGAGCAGTTCTTC. Translated, it gives CASSQDSLAHEQFF.

The chain uses TRBV4-1 and TRBJ1-1; no clear D. Germline V gene sequence: CDR1 MGHRA, CDR2 YSYEKL. Between the trimmed V and J ends, which lost 2 bases and 1 base, there was a span of 11 bases. The CDR3 has 15 residues. The CDR3 nucleotides read TGCGCCAGCAGCCAAAGGAGAAGGCAGAACACTGAAGCTTTCTTT. This codes for CASSQRRRQNTEAFF.

This chain links TRBV7-9 with TRBJ1-1, with TRBD1 matching over 7 bases. This CDR3 has 14 residues. Trimming removed 2 bases from V and 5 bases from J; junction bases left unmatched: 5. Per the germline V gene, CDR1 is SEHNR and CDR2 is FQNEAQ (reference sequence). CDR3 region: CASSLQGGRTEAFF. CDR3 sequence (DNA): TGTGCCAGCAGCTTACAGGGGGGTAGGACTGAAGCTTTCTTT.

The chain uses TRBV27 and TRBJ2-2; D not resolved. Germline lookup yields CDR1 MNHEY and CDR2 SMNVEV (reference sequence). The V and J ends lost 7 bases and 6 bases respectively, with 21 bases between them. There are 16 residues in the CDR3. The CDR3 sequence is CASKRVLGSNPGELFF. The CDR3 region has the DNA TGTGCCAGCAAAAGGGTCCTGGGGTCAAACCCCGGGGAGCTGTTTTTT.

As for this clone: Other DNA variants within this sample encode the same CDR3. The chain recombines TRBV5-1 with TRBJ1-1, with D tentatively TRBD1 (6 bases). Germline values: CDR1 SGHRS, CDR2 YFSETQ. The V end lost 2 bases, the J end lost 1 base, and 9 bases lay between the germline ends. The length of the CDR3 is 14 residues. CDR3 loop: CASSLLQGNTEAFF. The CDR3 DNA reads TGCGCCAGCAGCTTACTACAGGGGAACACTGAAGCTTTCTTT.

V and J are TRBV18 and TRBJ1-1; perhaps TRBD1 as D (6 bases). The CDR3 length is 17 residues. The V end lost 0 bases, the J end lost 1 base, and 15 bases lay between the germline ends. Germline CDR1 is KGHSH and CDR2 is LQKENI. The CDR3 nucleotides read TGTGCCAGCTCACCACCACCAGGGGAACATAGGAACACTGAAGCTTTCTTT. Translated, it gives CASSPPPGEHRNTEAFF.

The chain has TRBV7-9 and TRBJ2-3, with TRBD2 matching over 7 bases. V lost 5 bases to trimming and J lost 2 bases; unmatched junction nucleotides: 7. The CDR3 is 15 residues long. CDR1 is SEHNR, CDR2 FQNEAQ, per germline (reference sequence). This chain's CDR3 is CASSTGGSSTDTQYF. In nucleotides, the CDR3 is TGTGCCAGCAGCACCGGGGGGAGCTCCACAGATACGCAGTATTTT.

Of note for this clone: The junction departs from germline at one end; a sequencing error may be responsible. This sequence joins TRBV7-9 and TRBJ2-1, with 7 nucleotides matching TRBD1. The V gene's germline CDR1 is SEHNR and CDR2 FQNEAQ (reference sequence). CDR3 length equals 12 residues. CDR3 DNA: TGTGCCAGCAGCTTAGGAGACAGGGTTAACATCTTC. Protein sequence: CASSLGDRVNIF.

This sequence joins TRBV20-1 and TRBJ2-7; D uncertain. Trimming stripped 5 bases from V and 4 bases from J, with 9 bases between. Germline CDR1 DFQATT, CDR2 SNEGSKA (reference sequence). This CDR3 has 11 residues. This CDR3 reads CSAANEYEQYV. The CDR3 nucleotides are TGCAGTGCTGCGAACGAGTACGAGCAGTACGTC.

The CDR3 here is CATGTSGRTGELFF. DNA of the CDR3: TGTGCCACCGGGACTAGCGGGAGAACCGGGGAGCTGTTTTTT. This chain uses TRBV19 with TRBJ2-2; 14 positions agree with TRBD2. CDR3 length: 14 residues. V was pared by 10 bases and J by 5 bases, with 3 bases of the junction left unmatched. CDR1 and CDR2 (germline): LNHDA, SQIVND (reference sequence).

V and J are TRBV30 and TRBJ1-3; unclear D gene. Germline CDR1 GTSNPN, CDR2 SVGIG (reference sequence). Trimming removed 3 bases from V and 0 bases from J, with 12 bases in between. The CDR3 has 15 residues. CDR3 region: CAWSQGTSSGNTIYF. CDR3 bases: TGTGCCTGGAGCCAAGGAACAAGCTCTGGAAACACCATATATTTT.

Here the CDR3 DNA reads TGTGCCAGCAGTCCCCGGAGTCTATACTCTGGAAACACCATATATTTT. Amino acid sequence: CASSPRSLYSGNTIYF. The J gene is TRBJ1-3, the V gene TRBV27, with D uncertain. The germline V and J ends were trimmed by 5 bases and 0 bases, with 14 bases remaining between them. Germline CDR1 is MNHEY and CDR2 is SMNVEV (reference sequence). The CDR3 consists of 16 residues.